This T cell receptor (beta chain) was recorded in a study of T cells after yellow fever vaccination. Overall study results and limits: Among all clonotypes, a small share was observed in both CD4 and CD8 compartments.

The V gene's germline CDR1 is SGHNT and CDR2 YYREEE (reference sequence). The length of the CDR3 is 14 amino acids, counting both ends. This clonotype was observed a handful of times. Its target is not known. The limits of the CDR3 on the DNA are not certain, so only TCRdb's listed CDR3 is given. TCRdb re-called the 5' RACE reads through MiXCR, storing one row per CDR3 protein. The sample gives hundreds of thousands of distinct CDR3 sequences, approximately 4% of which show up once; approximately 25% is in the top ten. The chain combines TRBV5-4 with TRBJ2-1. The receptor's source is a man aged 18-30 years who received the YFV17D yellow fever vaccine. The material sequenced was PBMCs, taken 5 days after the yellow fever booster vaccination. CDR3 sequence: CASSFGPGDNEQFF.